This TCR beta chain was recovered during a study of cytomegalovirus exposure and HLA in healthy donors. On this clone: Its cognate antigen is unknown.

PCR used 60 Vbeta primers and 13 Jbeta primers. Generated by immunoSEQ multiplex PCR, the TCRdb table keeps only in-frame clones and is missing some. The table includes about 61,000 clones, more than 80% detected once. Study observations and caveats: TCR beta sequences reportedly predicted the HLA-A and HLA-B alleles of most subjects accurately. Most TCR sequences showed up rarely, but some public TCRs showed up in many donors.

Trimming cost V 0 bases and J 8 bases, with 16 bases left between them. The CDR3 runs 14 residues. In germline, CDR1 is GTSNPN, CDR2 SVGIG (reference sequence). J is TRBJ1-1 and V is TRBV30, with D possibly being TRBD1 (6 bases). The receptor was derived from a man aged 25-45 years in good health and CMV-seropositive. The sample consisted of PBMCs. The chain's CDR3 is CAWSVHTQGTEAFF. The CDR3 DNA sequence: TGTGCCTGGAGTGTACATACTCAGGGGACGGAAGCTTTCTTT.